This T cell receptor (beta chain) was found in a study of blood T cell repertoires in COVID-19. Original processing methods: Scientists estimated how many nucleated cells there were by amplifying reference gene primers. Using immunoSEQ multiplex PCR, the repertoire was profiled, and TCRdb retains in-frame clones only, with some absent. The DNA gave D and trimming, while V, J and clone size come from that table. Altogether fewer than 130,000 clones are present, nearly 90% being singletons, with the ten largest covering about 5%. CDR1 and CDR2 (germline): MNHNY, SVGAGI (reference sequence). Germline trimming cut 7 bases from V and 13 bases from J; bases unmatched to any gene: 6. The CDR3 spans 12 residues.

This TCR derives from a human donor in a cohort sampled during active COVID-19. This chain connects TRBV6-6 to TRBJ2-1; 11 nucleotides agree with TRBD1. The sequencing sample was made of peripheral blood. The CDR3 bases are TGTGCCAGCAACTCAAGGACAGGGGGCCAGTTCTTC. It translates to CASNSRTGGQFF.